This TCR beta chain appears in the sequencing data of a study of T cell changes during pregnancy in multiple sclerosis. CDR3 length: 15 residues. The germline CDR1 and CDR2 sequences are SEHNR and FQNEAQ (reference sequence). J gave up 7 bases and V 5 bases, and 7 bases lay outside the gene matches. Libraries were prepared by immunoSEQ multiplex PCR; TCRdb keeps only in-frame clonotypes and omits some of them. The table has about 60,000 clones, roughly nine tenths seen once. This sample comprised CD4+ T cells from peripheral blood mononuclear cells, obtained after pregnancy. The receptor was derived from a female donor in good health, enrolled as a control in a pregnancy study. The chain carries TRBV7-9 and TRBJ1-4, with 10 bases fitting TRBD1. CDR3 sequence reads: CASSPAGQGVEKLFF. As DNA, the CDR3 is TGTGCCAGCAGCCCAGCAGGACAGGGGGTTGAAAAACTGTTTTTT.